In this sample, the clone carrying this T cell receptor (beta chain) turned up a few times. The antigen is unknown. This entry comes from a study of vaccination and CD4 T cells after COVID-19. Germline assignment: CDR1 MNHNS and CDR2 SASEGT. V lost 6 bases and J lost 5; bases outside the gene matches: 6. The CDR3 loop spans 15 amino acids. Described treatment: roughly 10-day PBMC culture with coronavirus spike peptide pools or control peptides (ViraFEST assay). The Oncomine TCR Beta short-read assay was what sequenced the DNA obtained from cultured CD4+ T cells. TCRdb passed the PCR reads through MiXCR, listing each CDR3 protein once. Of some 25,000 distinct CDR3 sequences detected, 40% appear once; the ten largest clones hold about a tenth.

This sequence originates from a human donor who had recovered from COVID-19. Sequencing was performed on CD4+ T cells from blood, cultured in vitro. The chain uses TRBV6-1 and TRBJ2-2; 10 bases map to TRBD1. The CDR3 nucleotides are TGTGCCAGCAGGGGGGGGACAGGGGTAACCGGGGAGCTGTTTTTT. Translated, it gives CASRGGTGVTGELFF.